The 24 T cell receptor beta chains listed next were all sequenced from one sample in a study of CD8 T cells in ankylosing spondylitis. A single record per CDR3 protein comes from TCRdb applying MiXCR to the 5' RACE reads. This table has 250,000 to 300,000 distinct CDR3 sequences, around 20% appearing once. Source material: blood, either unsorted or a sorted T cell fraction (not recorded which). The source of these receptors is a male donor with ankylosing spondylitis or in good health (not recorded which).

V and J are TRBV28 and TRBJ2-5, with TRBD2 identical over 9 bases. This CDR3 region has 16 residues. With V trimmed by 2 bases and J by 4 bases, 8 bases remained unmatched. The germline gives CDR1 MDHEN, CDR2 SYDVKM. In DNA, the CDR3 is TGTGCCAGCAGTTTACCTTATTATAGCGGGAGAGAGACCCAGTACTTC. This sequence encodes CASSLPYYSGRETQYF.

This clonotype has more than one count but fewer than ten. V is TRBV24-1 and J is TRBJ2-2; D uncertain. Germline CDR1 is KGHDR and CDR2 is SFDVKD. V was pared by 4 bases and J by 1 base, with 6 bases between. The CDR3 consists of 14 residues. Here the CDR3 DNA reads TGTGCCACCAGTGACCCGGTGAACACCGGGGAGCTGTTTTTT. It translates to CATSDPVNTGELFF.

As concerns this clonotype: Sequence at one end of the junction differs from germline and may be a read error. The V and J genes are TRBV7-6 and TRBJ2-1; 12 positions agree with TRBD2. CDR3 length: 16 residues. Germline loops: CDR1 SGHVS, CDR2 FNYEAQ. The CDR3 DNA sequence: TGTGCCGGCAGCGAAATACTAGCGGGGGGTTACAATGAGCAGTTCTTC. Its protein product is CAGSEILAGGYNEQFF.

This clonotype was counted ten times or more. The J gene is TRBJ2-7, the V gene TRBV12-3 or TRBV12-4; TRBD1 might be the D (6 bases). V was shortened by 3 bases and J by 6 bases, with 12 bases between the two germline ends. The CDR3 covers 13 residues. CDR3 region: CASSFGLGGEQYV. The CDR3 DNA reads TGTGCCAGCAGTTTTGGGCTAGGGGGCGAGCAGTACGTC.

In its sample, this clonotype was seen a few times. The V call is TRBV12-3 or TRBV12-4, the J call TRBJ2-5; either TRBD1 or TRBD2 may supply D (6 bases each). There are 13 residues in the CDR3. Trimming cost V 6 bases and J 4 bases, with 12 bases left between them. The CDR3 nucleotides are TGTGCCAGCAGCAACCGGGGGCCAGAGACCCAGTACTTC. It specifies CASSNRGPETQYF.

Of note for this clonotype: A single base separates this from a much larger clone, so it may be a read error. The J gene is TRBJ1-5, the V gene TRBV5-8, with TRBD1 as a possible D gene (5 bases). CDR1 and CDR2 from the germline V gene are SGHTS and YDEGEE. This CDR3 is 16 amino acids long. The CDR3 spells CTSGKAEGLSNQPQHF. The CDR3 DNA is TGTACCAGCGGAAAAGCAGAGGGGTTGAGCAATCAGCCCCAGCATTTT.

The chain employs TRBV28 and TRBJ2-1; 10 bases align to TRBD2. Germline lookup yields CDR1 MDHEN and CDR2 SYDVKM. J lost 8 bases, V lost 2 bases, and 9 bases had no gene match. The CDR3 spans 16 residues. CDR3 residues: CASSLGTSGVAYEQFF. In nucleotides, the CDR3 is TGTGCCAGCAGTTTAGGTACTAGCGGGGTGGCCTATGAGCAGTTCTTC.

The table lists this clonotype with a few counts. The J gene is TRBJ2-5, the V gene TRBV24-1; possibly TRBD2 for D (5 bases). CDR1 KGHDR and CDR2 SFDVKD come from the germline V gene. V lost 2 bases and J lost 9, with 12 bases in between. CDR3 size: 13 residues. CDR3 sequence (DNA): TGTGCCACCAGTGATTCCCCGGGGAAGGCCCAGTACTTC. Amino acids: CATSDSPGKAQYF.

This clonotype was detected ten times or more. This chain uses TRBV6-5 with TRBJ2-1; D remains ambiguous. The V end was cut by 5 bases, the J end by 7 bases, with 9 bases between. CDR1 MNHEY and CDR2 SVGAGI come from the germline V gene. The CDR3 runs 12 residues. CDR3: CASSAAGNEQFF. The CDR3 DNA reads TGTGCCAGCAGTGCTGCCGGGAATGAGCAGTTCTTC.

This clonotype showed up just a few times. V and J are TRBV14 and TRBJ1-2; TRBD1 is a possible D gene (5 bases). CDR1 is SGHDN and CDR2 is FVKESK in the germline V gene. CDR3 length: 12 amino acids. The V end lost 0 bases, the J end lost 7 bases, and 6 bases lay between the germline ends. CDR3 nucleotides: TGTGCCAGCAGCCAAGAAAGGGGTGGCTACACCTTC. It codes for CASSQERGGYTF. Filled out from reference TRBV14 and TRBJ1-2, the complete variable domain reads EAGVTQFPSHSVIEKGQTVTLRCDPISGHDNLYWYRRVMGKEIKFLLHFVKESKQDESGMPNNRFLAERTGGTYSTLKVQPAELEDSGVYFCASSQERGGYTFGSGTRLTVV.

The J gene is TRBJ1-2, the V gene TRBV12-3 or TRBV12-4, with 7 nucleotides matching TRBD1. The CDR3 spans 14 residues. After removal of 2 bases from V and 4 bases from J, the junction contained 4 bases not matched to a gene. The CDR3 reads CASSLIGGAYGYTF. Here the CDR3 DNA reads TGTGCCAGCAGTTTAATAGGGGGCGCCTATGGCTACACCTTC.

This clonotype was observed a handful of times. J is TRBJ1-2 and V is TRBV29-1; D possibly corresponds to TRBD1 (5 bases). The CDR3 extends over 12 amino acids. Germline V lookup: CDR1 SQVTM, CDR2 ANQGSEA. The V end was cut by 1 base, the J end by 6 bases, with 9 bases between. CDR3 sequence: CSVEAGGDGYTF. The CDR3 DNA reads as TGCAGCGTTGAAGCAGGAGGGGATGGCTACACCTTC.

The J gene is TRBJ2-5, the V gene TRBV6-5, with D perhaps assigned TRBD1 or TRBD2 (5 bases each). With 2 bases removed from V and 5 bases from J, the gap between germline ends came to 12 bases. This CDR3 comprises 14 residues. Germline CDR1 reads MNHEY; CDR2 reads SVGAGI. Here the CDR3 reads CASSYGGFGETQYF. The CDR3 nucleotides are TGTGCCAGCAGTTACGGGGGATTTGGGGAGACCCAGTACTTC.

This clonotype showed up just a few times. The V and J genes are TRBV12-3 or TRBV12-4 and TRBJ2-7; the D call may be TRBD1 or TRBD2 (5 bases each). V gave up 7 bases and J gave up 6 bases, with 16 bases separating them. The CDR3 contains 13 residues. CDR3 residues: CASNISPGSEQYV. The CDR3 DNA follows: TGTGCCAGCAACATATCACCAGGGAGCGAGCAGTACGTC.

The chain combines TRBV20-1 with TRBJ2-1, with D perhaps given as TRBD1 or TRBD2 (5 bases each). V was cut by 6 bases and J by 0 bases, with 15 bases left in between. Germline CDR1 is DFQATT and CDR2 is SNEGSKA (reference sequence). The CDR3 is 15 residues long. CDR3 residues: CSAGRLESSYNEQFF. DNA of the CDR3: TGCAGTGCGGGACGACTGGAGAGCTCCTACAATGAGCAGTTCTTC.

The chain is built from TRBV28 and TRBJ2-5; D gene uncertain. This CDR3 region has 13 residues. The V end lost 5 bases, the J end lost 6 bases, and 13 bases lay between the germline ends. Germline V gene lookup returns CDR1 MDHEN and CDR2 SYDVKM. The CDR3 loop reads CASSPIQRQTQYF. The CDR3 nucleotides are TGTGCCAGCAGTCCCATTCAGAGGCAGACCCAGTACTTC.

As DNA, the CDR3 is TGTGCCAGCAGTTTTGGGTTTGAAGCTTTCTTT. Amino acids: CASSFGFEAFF. V is TRBV27 and J is TRBJ1-1; D unclear. The CDR3 has 11 amino acids. Germline V gives CDR1 MNHEY, CDR2 SMNVEV (reference sequence). Trimming left V 3 bases short and J 7 bases short, with 6 bases between.

The chain has TRBV12-3 or TRBV12-4 and TRBJ1-4; the D is unclear. The CDR3 totals 15 residues. V shed 6 bases and J shed 0 bases, with 11 bases lying between them. CDR3 amino acids: CASSRPLATNEKLFF. CDR3 nucleotide sequence: TGTGCCAGCAGCCGCCCACTTGCAACTAATGAAAAACTGTTTTTT.

This clonotype was detected only a few times. The rearrangement uses TRBV2 and TRBJ2-2, with unresolved D. Germline assignment: CDR1 SNHLY and CDR2 FYNNEI. Trimming left V 4 bases short and J 1 base short, with 4 bases between. The CDR3 spans 13 residues. The CDR3 loop is CASSAVNTGELFF. As DNA, the CDR3 is TGTGCCAGCAGTGCCGTGAACACCGGGGAGCTGTTTTTT.

With respect to this clonotype: The junction shows a germline mismatch at one end, possibly a read error. The chain couples TRBV2 to TRBJ2-3, with 16 bases matching TRBD2. CDR3 length equals 19 residues. Per the germline V gene, CDR1 is SNHLY and CDR2 is FYNNEI. CDR3 sequence reads: CTSSPLGLAGGPSTDTQYF. Here the CDR3 DNA reads TGTACCAGCAGTCCCTTGGGACTAGCGGGGGGGCCATCCACAGATACGCAGTATTTT.

This clonotype was observed a handful of times. The chain has TRBV5-6 and TRBJ2-2, with D hard to call. Germline V gene lookup returns CDR1 SGHDT and CDR2 YYEEEE. The ends were cut back, 2 bases at V and 6 bases at J, with 8 bases in the middle. The length of the CDR3 is 13 residues. DNA for the CDR3: TGTGCCAGCAGCTTTGGCTCCCCCGGGGAGCTGTTTTTT. Encoded protein: CASSFGSPGELFF.

With respect to this clonotype: One junction end does not reproduce the germline sequence, and a read error may be involved. The J gene is TRBJ2-1, the V gene TRBV11-3; D uncertain. This CDR3 has 14 amino acids. Germline V gene sequence: CDR1 SGHNT, CDR2 YENEEA. CDR3: CASSVENSYNEQFF. In nucleotides, the CDR3 is TGTGCCAGCAGCGTAGAAAACAGCTACAATGAGCAGTTCTTC.

This clonotype was picked up a small number of times. The chain links TRBV12-3 or TRBV12-4 to TRBJ1-5; 7 bases map to TRBD1. The length of the CDR3 is 13 residues. With V trimmed by 5 bases and J by 9 bases, 7 bases remained unmatched. CDR3: CASSEGQRGPQHF. The CDR3, as DNA: TGTGCCAGCAGTGAGGGACAGAGGGGGCCCCAGCATTTT.

To note about this clonotype: A much larger clone lies a single base off, so this may be a read error. The chain couples TRBV20-1 to TRBJ1-3; D gene unclear. The CDR3 has 13 residues. The V gene's germline CDR1 is DFQATT and CDR2 SNEGSKA (reference sequence). Trimming left V 3 bases short and J 0 bases short, with 6 bases between. CDR3 region: CSASQRSGNTIYF. CDR3 nucleotides: TGCAGTGCTAGTCAGCGCTCTGGAAACACCATATATTTT.